The 30 T cell receptor beta chains reported below all come from one sample, sequenced in a study of blood T cell repertoires in COVID-19. The method was immunoSEQ multiplex PCR; TCRdb's version includes in-frame clones alone and lacks a portion of them. The sample carries a few hundred thousand clones, more than 70% recorded once. The sample was peripheral blood. Source of these receptors: a woman in her thirties with COVID-19, enrolled during active disease.

This chain joins TRBV6-5 and TRBJ1-5; unclear D gene. The CDR3 covers 13 residues. CDR1 is MNHEY and CDR2 is SVGAGI in the germline V gene. V was cut by 6 bases and J by 7 bases, with 13 bases left in between. CDR3 bases: TGTGCCAGCAGCGACCGGGGAATACAGCCCCAGCATTTT. It encodes CASSDRGIQPQHF.

The chain links TRBV19 to TRBJ1-1, with a weak D call TRBD1 (6 bases). The CDR3 runs 13 residues. The germline V and J ends were trimmed by 10 bases and 0 bases, with 12 bases remaining between them. Germline CDR1 is LNHDA and CDR2 is SQIVND (reference sequence). As DNA, the CDR3 is TGTGCCACTAGGCAGGGGCTGAACACTGAAGCTTTCTTT. This sequence encodes CATRQGLNTEAFF.

This sequence joins TRBV28 and TRBJ2-7; D might be TRBD2 (5 bases). Germline V gene lookup returns CDR1 MDHEN and CDR2 SYDVKM. CDR3 length: 15 amino acids. The V and J ends lost 6 bases and 2 bases respectively, with 17 bases between them. The CDR3 here is CASSRPGRATYEQYF. The DNA for the CDR3 is TGTGCCAGCAGCCGGCCCGGGCGGGCGACCTACGAGCAGTACTTC.

This clone has just a few counts. V gene TRBV3-1 (or the pseudogene TRBV3-2) combines with J gene TRBJ1-4; no clear D gene. Germline assignment: CDR1 LGHDT and CDR2 YNNKEL (reference sequence). V was trimmed by 3 bases and J by 2 bases, leaving 7 bases between them. CDR3 length: 14 amino acids. CDR3 nucleotide sequence: TGTGCCAGCAGCCAGGGAGCGACTAATGAAAAACTGTTTTTT. Translating gives CASSQGATNEKLFF.

The chain has TRBV5-1 and TRBJ2-3; the match to TRBD1 covers 7 bases. This CDR3 has 16 residues. J was trimmed by 0 bases and V by 0 bases; bases with no gene match: 4. Germline V gene data show CDR1 as SGHRS and CDR2 as YFSETQ. CDR3 sequence (DNA): TGCGCCAGCAGCTTGGAGTCAGGGGGTAGCACAGATACGCAGTATTTT. Its translation is CASSLESGGSTDTQYF.

This clone was observed a few times. For the CDR3, the DNA is TGTGCCAGCAGTTACTCACCGGGACAGGGTGAGAACGAGCAGTACTTC. This codes for CASSYSPGQGENEQYF. This rearrangement joins TRBV6-5 to TRBJ2-7; 9 bases are shared with TRBD1. The CDR3 has 16 residues. The J segment lost 5 bases and the V segment lost 0 bases, leaving 8 bases of the junction unmatched. The germline V gene encodes CDR1 MNHEY and CDR2 SVGAGI.

The chain uses TRBV6-5 and TRBJ2-3; 10 positions agree with TRBD2. The length of the CDR3 is 16 residues. With V trimmed by 4 bases and J by 6 bases, 10 bases remained unmatched. Germline V gene sequence: CDR1 MNHEY, CDR2 SVGAGI. CDR3 sequence reads: CASSSPSGGPRDTQYF. The DNA of the CDR3 is TGTGCCAGCAGTTCGCCTAGCGGGGGTCCCCGGGATACGCAGTATTTT.

The J gene is TRBJ1-1, the V gene TRBV5-8, with no clear D. V lost 4 bases and J lost 1, with 14 bases in between. This CDR3 spans 15 amino acids. Germline assignment: CDR1 SGHTS and CDR2 YDEGEE. The CDR3 sequence is CASSPDLWGNTEAFF. The CDR3 DNA reads TGTGCCAGCAGCCCGGACTTGTGGGGGAACACTGAAGCTTTCTTT. The variable domain in full, completed from reference TRBV5-8 and TRBJ1-1, reads EAGVTQSPTHLIKTRGQQATLRCSPISGHTSVYWYQQALGLGLQFLLWYDEGEERNRGNFPPRFSGRQFPNYSSELNVNALELEDSALYLCASSPDLWGNTEAFFGQGTRLTVV.

The V and J genes are TRBV5-6 and TRBJ2-5; 7 bases are a match to TRBD2. This CDR3 is built from 15 residues. Germline assignment: CDR1 SGHDT and CDR2 YYEEEE. Trimming removed 7 bases from V and 2 bases from J; junction bases left unmatched: 11. CDR3 bases: TGTGCCAGCTCCCCTTGGGGGGGGTCACAAGAGACCCAGTACTTC. Its translation is CASSPWGGSQETQYF.

Only one count was recorded for this clone. This chain joins TRBV28 and TRBJ1-6, with 7 bases aligning to TRBD1. The CDR3 extends over 15 amino acids. J lost 7 bases, V lost 5 bases, and 8 bases had no gene match. Germline V gene sequence: CDR1 MDHEN, CDR2 SYDVKM. The CDR3: CASSQPGQRNSPLHF. CDR3 nucleotides: TGTGCCAGCAGTCAACCGGGACAGAGAAATTCACCCCTCCACTTT.

The J gene is TRBJ2-5, the V gene TRBV5-1, with TRBD2 matching over 13 bases. The CDR3 is 17 amino acids. The J segment lost 2 bases and the V segment lost 3 bases, leaving 7 bases of the junction unmatched. Germline V gene data show CDR1 as SGHRS and CDR2 as YFSETQ. The CDR3 DNA reads as TGCGCCAGCAGCTATGAGGCGACTAGCGGGGGGCAAGAGACCCAGTACTTC. It encodes CASSYEATSGGQETQYF.

The J gene is TRBJ1-5, the V gene TRBV28; D unresolved. Germline V lookup: CDR1 MDHEN, CDR2 SYDVKM. Trimming pared 5 bases from V and 5 bases from J, leaving 13 bases between. CDR3 length equals 14 residues. CDR3 residues: CASSLRPKDQPQHF. In nucleotides, the CDR3 is TGTGCCAGCAGTCTACGCCCCAAAGATCAGCCCCAGCATTTT.

The chain uses TRBV14 and TRBJ2-4; possibly TRBD1 for D (6 bases). The CDR3 is made up of 14 amino acids. V lost 4 bases to trimming and J lost 4 bases, with 11 bases between them. Germline assignment: CDR1 SGHDN and CDR2 FVKESK. CDR3 in DNA: TGTGCCAGCAGCCCACGGGACAATAAAAACATTCAGTACTTC. Translation gives CASSPRDNKNIQYF.

CDR3 residues: CASSFPARGTVNSNQPQHF. The CDR3 region has the DNA TGTGCCAGCAGCTTCCCCGCACGAGGGACAGTTAATAGCAATCAGCCCCAGCATTTT. The chain uses TRBV7-8 and TRBJ1-5; 7 bases line up with TRBD1. The length of the CDR3 is 19 residues. Germline-derived CDR1 and CDR2 are SGHVS and FQNEAQ. Trimming at V came to 3 bases and at J to 0 bases, leaving 14 bases not matched to a gene.

The CDR3 here is CASNRKGAGANVLTF. In DNA form, the CDR3 reads TGTGCCAGTAACCGAAAGGGAGCTGGGGCCAACGTCCTGACTTTC. This chain connects TRBV19 to TRBJ2-6; maybe TRBD2 (5 bases). The V gene lost 7 bases and the J gene lost 2 bases, with 12 bases spanning the gap. Germline loops: CDR1 LNHDA, CDR2 SQIVND (reference sequence). This CDR3 is built from 15 residues.

This chain connects TRBV27 to TRBJ2-7; 10 bases are shared with TRBD1. With 5 bases clipped from V and 4 bases from J, the junction kept 11 bases outside the gene matches. Germline V CDR1 and CDR2: MNHEY, SMNVEV (reference sequence). The CDR3 is 16 amino acids. DNA for the CDR3: TGTGCCAGCAGTCTAACCTTCCCGGGACAGGGGTACGAGCAGTACTTC. Protein: CASSLTFPGQGYEQYF.

The CDR3, as DNA: TGTGCCAGCAGCTTAGCCGGGACAGGCTCGGGCTATGGCTACACCTTC. Encoded protein: CASSLAGTGSGYGYTF. The chain combines TRBV13 with TRBJ1-2, with 8 nucleotides matching TRBD1. Germline loops: CDR1 PRHDT, CDR2 FYEKMQ (reference sequence). The CDR3 extends over 16 amino acids. V was clipped by 1 base and J by 4 bases; unmatched bases: 8.

V usage is TRBV10-3 and J usage is TRBJ2-1; 7 bases align to TRBD1. CDR1 is ENHRY, CDR2 SYGVKD, per germline. V was pared by 0 bases and J by 9 bases, with 11 bases of the junction left unmatched. The CDR3 is 16 amino acids. Here the CDR3 DNA reads TGTGCCATCAGTGAGTCGTTCGGCAGGGGGACGGGTGAGCAGTTCTTC. Encoded protein: CAISESFGRGTGEQFF.

The gene calls are TRBV7-9 and TRBJ2-3, with D perhaps matching TRBD1 (6 bases). This CDR3 region has 18 residues. V gave up 5 bases and J gave up 3 bases, with 24 bases separating them. Germline V lookup: CDR1 SEHNR, CDR2 FQNEAQ (reference sequence). For the CDR3, the DNA is TGTGCCAGCAGCCAACTCATCCAGGGGCCCTGGGGTACAGATACGCAGTATTTT. It yields the protein CASSQLIQGPWGTDTQYF.

V and J are TRBV18 and TRBJ2-6, with D perhaps TRBD1 (6 bases). Germline V gene sequence: CDR1 KGHSH, CDR2 LQKENI. Trimming left V 0 bases short and J 0 bases short, with 18 bases between. The CDR3 covers 20 residues. In DNA, the CDR3 is TGTGCCAGCTCACCACCGAGGAACCGACAGGCGAGCTCTGGGGCCAACGTCCTGACTTTC. This gives the protein CASSPPRNRQASSGANVLTF.

The rearrangement links TRBV2 to TRBJ2-2; a weak D match, TRBD2 (6 bases). CDR1 and CDR2 from the germline V gene are SNHLY and FYNNEI. This CDR3 contains 15 residues. The ends were cut back, 5 bases at V and 4 bases at J, with 14 bases in the middle. The CDR3 bases are TGTGCCAGCAGTAACGGGGTGGGAGGCACCGGGGAGCTGTTTTTT. Residues: CASSNGVGGTGELFF.

The chain employs TRBV7-9 and TRBJ2-1, with no clear D. The CDR3 has 16 residues. The V gene's germline CDR1 is SEHNR and CDR2 FQNEAQ (reference sequence). V dropped 0 bases and J dropped 4 bases, with 13 bases sitting between them. CDR3 sequence reads: CASSLAIHLDYNEQFF. In DNA, the CDR3 is TGTGCCAGCAGCTTAGCTATACATCTAGATTACAATGAGCAGTTCTTC.

The J gene is TRBJ2-1, the V gene TRBV6-1; 9 nucleotides match TRBD2. V was clipped by 0 bases and J by 13 bases; unmatched bases: 16. The CDR3 extends over 17 amino acids. Germline V gene sequence: CDR1 MNHNS, CDR2 SASEGT. CDR3 residues: CASSEAIFEAGGSPQFF. The DNA for the CDR3 is TGTGCCAGCAGTGAAGCTATTTTCGAAGCGGGGGGATCCCCCCAGTTCTTC.

The chain combines TRBV25-1 with TRBJ1-1; D may be TRBD1 (5 bases). The CDR3 covers 13 residues. In germline, CDR1 is MGHDK, CDR2 SYGVNS. Trimming took 6 bases from V and 3 from J, leaving 11 bases between them. The CDR3 bases are TGTGCCAGCAGGCCCAGGGCTGACACTGAAGCTTTCTTT. It translates to CASRPRADTEAFF.

The rearrangement links TRBV10-1 to TRBJ2-7, with unresolved D. The CDR3 has 15 residues. Germline CDR1 is WNHNN and CDR2 is SYGVQD (reference sequence). The ends were cut back, 0 bases at V and 0 bases at J, with 9 bases in the middle. CDR3 residues: CASSESRLNSYEQYV. CDR3 DNA sequence: TGCGCCAGCAGTGAGTCGCGACTGAACTCCTACGAGCAGTACGTC.

This chain joins TRBV18 and TRBJ1-5; weak D call: TRBD1 (5 bases). The CDR3 loop spans 13 amino acids. The V end lost 6 bases, the J end lost 7 bases, and 13 bases lay between the germline ends. Germline V gene data show CDR1 as KGHSH and CDR2 as LQKENI. CDR3 nucleotide sequence: TGTGCCAGCTCCCAATTAGGGGAACAGCCCCAGCATTTT. Its protein product is CASSQLGEQPQHF.

The rearrangement links TRBV11-3 to TRBJ1-5; D remains unclear. Germline V gene lookup returns CDR1 SGHNT and CDR2 YENEEA. Trimming pared 6 bases from V and 4 bases from J, leaving 7 bases between. The CDR3 has 12 residues. For the CDR3, the DNA is TGTGCCAGCAGTCTGGCTAATCAGCCCCAGCATTTT. Its translation is CASSLANQPQHF.

This clone was detected once. The V and J genes are TRBV29-1 and TRBJ1-1; TRBD1 aligns across 8 bases. The CDR3 loop spans 13 amino acids. The germline V gene has CDR1 SQVTM and CDR2 ANQGSEA. The J segment lost 4 bases and the V segment lost 5 bases, leaving 6 bases of the junction unmatched. The CDR3 DNA reads as TGCAGCGTTCAAGGACAGGGCGGCACTGAAGCTTTCTTT. Translating gives CSVQGQGGTEAFF.

This chain connects TRBV6-1 to TRBJ2-7; possible D gene TRBD1, 6 bases. CDR1 and CDR2 from the germline V gene are MNHNS and SASEGT. The CDR3 length is 15 residues. Between the trimmed V and J ends, which lost 5 bases and 0 bases, there was a span of 14 bases. CDR3 loop: CASSTTGHSSYEQYF. In nucleotides, the CDR3 is TGTGCCAGCAGTACGACGGGACACAGCTCCTACGAGCAGTACTTC.

The chain uses TRBV30 and TRBJ1-2, with 10 bases matching TRBD1. This CDR3 region has 18 residues. J lost 3 bases, V lost 1 base, and 14 bases had no gene match. Germline CDR1 and CDR2: GTSNPN and SVGIG (reference sequence). CDR3 DNA sequence: TGTGCCTGGAGTGGGGGAAGAGTGACAGGGGGCCTCTACTATGGCTACACCTTC. Protein: CAWSGGRVTGGLYYGYTF.